Listed below are T cell receptor beta chains from one sample, sequenced in a study of OX40 agonist ivuxolimab in advanced cancers. The method was immunoSEQ multiplex PCR; TCRdb's version includes in-frame clones alone and lacks a portion of them. The sample contains just under 65,000 clones, roughly nine tenths of which appear only once. The sequencing used CD4+ or CD8+ T cells sorted from blood, collected in a trial of the OX40 agonist ivuxolimab. The source is an adult with an advanced solid tumor such as melanoma, head and neck, liver or kidney cancer. CDR3s include the opening cysteine and the closing phenylalanine or tryptophan. Each record gives: J gene, clone size, V gene, D gene, CDR3 protein, CDR3 DNA. D genes are given only for firm matches. Where a row states a size, it is once, few, many or the class of an expanded clone; other rows omit it.

J gene: TRBJ2-7; clone size: -; V gene: TRBV7-2; D gene: -; CDR3 protein: CASSFKGGGGYEQYF; CDR3 DNA: TGTGCCAGCAGCTTTAAAGGCGGAGGGGGCTACGAGCAGTACTTC
J gene: TRBJ2-7; clone size: -; V gene: TRBV2; D gene: TRBD1; CDR3 protein: CASSRQGAGDEQYF; CDR3 DNA: TGTGCCAGCAGTAGACAGGGAGCAGGCGACGAGCAGTACTTC
J gene: TRBJ1-5; clone size: -; V gene: TRBV2; D gene: -; CDR3 protein: CATQGQSIKHF; CDR3 DNA: TGTGCCACCCAAGGTCAGAGTATCAAGCATTTT
J gene: TRBJ1-1; clone size: -; V gene: TRBV30; D gene: -; CDR3 protein: CAKLTRTSETEAFF; CDR3 DNA: TGTGCCAAACTAACCCGGACATCAGAGACTGAAGCTTTCTTT
J gene: TRBJ1-2; clone size: -; V gene: TRBV28; D gene: -; CDR3 protein: CASSPGGGYGYTF; CDR3 DNA: TGTGCCAGCAGTCCGGGGGGAGGCTATGGCTACACCTTC
J gene: TRBJ2-7; clone size: -; V gene: TRBV5-4; D gene: -; CDR3 protein: CASSVEWGYEQYF; CDR3 DNA: TGTGCCAGCAGCGTGGAGTGGGGATACGAGCAGTACTTC
J gene: TRBJ2-7; clone size: -; V gene: TRBV5-1; D gene: -; CDR3 protein: CASSPTVVQGEQYF; CDR3 DNA: TGCGCCAGCAGCCCGACGGTAGTCCAGGGCGAGCAGTACTTC
J gene: TRBJ2-3; clone size: once; V gene: TRBV5-5; D gene: -; CDR3 protein: CASSSQGYTDTQYF; CDR3 DNA: TGTGCCAGCAGCTCACAGGGTTACACAGATACGCAGTATTTT
J gene: TRBJ2-3; clone size: -; V gene: TRBV7-2; D gene: TRBD2; CDR3 protein: CASSLDGLAASTDTQYF; CDR3 DNA: TGTGCCAGCAGCTTGGACGGACTAGCGGCTAGCACAGATACGCAGTATTTT
J gene: TRBJ1-6; clone size: -; V gene: TRBV5-1; D gene: -; CDR3 protein: CASRTAPPGNNSPLHF; CDR3 DNA: TGCGCCAGCAGGACTGCCCCCCCTGGCAATAATTCACCCCTCCACTTT
J gene: TRBJ1-2; clone size: -; V gene: TRBV18; D gene: -; CDR3 protein: CASSPPSENYGYTF; CDR3 DNA: TGTGCCAGCTCACCACCATCAGAGAACTATGGCTACACCTTC
J gene: TRBJ2-1; clone size: -; V gene: TRBV29-1; D gene: -; CDR3 protein: CSVHYNEQFF; CDR3 DNA: TGCAGCGTACATTACAATGAGCAGTTCTTC
J gene: TRBJ2-2; clone size: -; V gene: TRBV12-5; D gene: TRBD2; CDR3 protein: CASGLILTSGRALTGELFF; CDR3 DNA: TGTGCTAGTGGCCTAATACTGACTAGCGGGAGGGCCTTAACCGGGGAGCTGTTTTTT
J gene: TRBJ1-4; clone size: -; V gene: TRBV4-1; D gene: -; CDR3 protein: CASSQHSRFLNEKLFF; CDR3 DNA: TGCGCCAGCAGCCAACACTCGCGATTTCTAAATGAAAAACTGTTTTTT
J gene: TRBJ1-6; clone size: -; V gene: TRBV5-4; D gene: -; CDR3 protein: CASGWRKSNSPLHF; CDR3 DNA: TGTGCCAGCGGCTGGAGGAAGAGTAATTCACCCCTCCACTTT
J gene: TRBJ2-1; clone size: -; V gene: TRBV27; D gene: -; CDR3 protein: CASSQQEYNEQFF; CDR3 DNA: TGTGCCAGCAGTCAACAGGAATACAATGAGCAGTTCTTC
J gene: TRBJ2-1; clone size: once; V gene: TRBV5-1; D gene: -; CDR3 protein: CASSLEAISGYNEQFF; CDR3 DNA: TGCGCCAGCAGCTTGGAGGCTATTTCTGGGTACAATGAGCAGTTCTTC
J gene: TRBJ2-1; clone size: -; V gene: TRBV11-2; D gene: -; CDR3 protein: CASSPSPELGLWYEQFF; CDR3 DNA: TGTGCCAGCAGCCCTAGTCCGGAGTTGGGCCTTTGGTATGAGCAGTTCTTC
J gene: TRBJ2-3; clone size: -; V gene: TRBV27; D gene: -; CDR3 protein: CASSSDPWGTQYF; CDR3 DNA: TGTGCCAGCAGTTCCGATCCATGGGGGACGCAGTATTTT
J gene: TRBJ1-4; clone size: once; V gene: TRBV5-1; D gene: TRBD1; CDR3 protein: CASSLSGTGNEKLFF; CDR3 DNA: TGCGCCAGCAGCTTATCCGGGACAGGGAATGAAAAACTGTTTTTT
J gene: TRBJ1-5; clone size: -; V gene: TRBV2; D gene: -; CDR3 protein: CASSEVGGEGIQPQHF; CDR3 DNA: TGTGCCAGCAGTGAAGTTGGAGGGGAGGGCATTCAGCCCCAGCATTTT
J gene: TRBJ2-5; clone size: -; V gene: TRBV6-5; D gene: -; CDR3 protein: CASSYRGNQETQYF; CDR3 DNA: TGTGCCAGCAGTTATCGAGGAAACCAAGAGACCCAGTACTTC
J gene: TRBJ2-1; clone size: once; V gene: TRBV6-6; D gene: TRBD1; CDR3 protein: CASRPGQGSYNEQFF; CDR3 DNA: TGTGCCAGCAGACCCGGACAGGGGTCCTACAATGAGCAGTTCTTC
J gene: TRBJ2-7; clone size: once; V gene: TRBV6-1; D gene: -; CDR3 protein: CASSENWYEQYF; CDR3 DNA: TGTGCCAGCAGTGAAAATTGGTACGAGCAGTACTTC
J gene: TRBJ1-5; clone size: -; V gene: TRBV18; D gene: -; CDR3 protein: CASSPAQSNQPQHF; CDR3 DNA: TGTGCCAGCTCACCGGCGCAGTCCAATCAGCCCCAGCATTTT
J gene: TRBJ1-3; clone size: -; V gene: TRBV10-3; D gene: -; CDR3 protein: CATELGNTIYF; CDR3 DNA: TGTGCCACCGAACTTGGAAACACCATATATTTT
J gene: TRBJ1-5; clone size: few; V gene: TRBV6-1; D gene: -; CDR3 protein: CASTVTGNQPQHF; CDR3 DNA: TGTGCCAGCACCGTGACTGGCAATCAGCCCCAGCATTTT
J gene: TRBJ2-7; clone size: -; V gene: TRBV27; D gene: TRBD1; CDR3 protein: CASSSLGTGAYEQYF; CDR3 DNA: TGTGCCAGCAGCTCCTTAGGGACAGGGGCCTACGAGCAGTACTTC
J gene: TRBJ2-2; clone size: -; V gene: TRBV19; D gene: -; CDR3 protein: CASSIWGTGELFF; CDR3 DNA: TGTGCCAGTAGTATCTGGGGTACCGGGGAGCTGTTTTTT
J gene: TRBJ1-3; clone size: -; V gene: TRBV6-5; D gene: -; CDR3 protein: CATALRAGKAIYF; CDR3 DNA: TGTGCCACCGCATTAAGGGCGGGGAAGGCCATATATTTT
J gene: TRBJ2-5; clone size: -; V gene: TRBV5-6; D gene: -; CDR3 protein: CASSLEVGGRQETQYF; CDR3 DNA: TGTGCCAGCAGCTTGGAAGTAGGCGGGCGCCAAGAGACCCAGTACTTC
J gene: TRBJ2-5; clone size: -; V gene: TRBV29-1; D gene: TRBD2; CDR3 protein: CSVGGETQYF; CDR3 DNA: TGCAGCGTCGGGGGGGAGACCCAGTACTTC